This T cell receptor (beta chain) was observed in a study of blood T cell repertoires in COVID-19. V dropped 1 base and J dropped 11 bases, with 14 bases sitting between them. Germline CDR1 is SGHAT and CDR2 is FQNNGV. This CDR3 comprises 13 residues. The method was immunoSEQ multiplex PCR; TCRdb's version includes in-frame clones alone and lacks a portion of them. The top ten hold approximately 13% of the sample, which has about 120,000 clones, about 85% seen once. This TCR came from a human donor in a cohort sampled during active COVID-19. The sequenced sample consisted of peripheral blood. The J gene is TRBJ1-1, the V gene TRBV11-2, with D possibly being TRBD1 (6 bases). CDR3 in DNA: TGTGCCAGCAGCTTAGTCCGACAGGTCGAGGCTTTCTTT. It yields the protein CASSLVRQVEAFF. Complete variable domain (other parts from reference TRBV11-2 and TRBJ1-1): EAGVAQSPRYKIIEKRQSVAFWCNPISGHATLYWYQQILGQGPKLLIQFQNNGVVDDSQLPKDRFSAERLKGVDSTLKIQPAKLEDSAVYLCASSLVRQVEAFFGQGTRLTVV.